The clone carrying this T cell receptor beta chain was counted a few times. These data are taken from a study of regulatory T cells in long-lasting Graves disease. Arm-PCR of CDR3 regions and iRepertoire HTBI primers were the basis on which TCR beta libraries were built. TCRdb analysed the multiplex PCR reads with MiXCR anew, one entry per CDR3 protein. The table has about 380,000 distinct CDR3 sequences, around 15% seen once. The CDR3 contains 17 residues. Germline V gives CDR1 LGHNT, CDR2 FRNRAP. Trimming took off 0 bases at V and 7 bases at J, with 19 bases between the two ends. Time point in this sample: newly diagnosed GD, antithyroid drugs for less than 3 months. Isolated PBMC RNA provided the starting material for the TCR library.

The sample here was peripheral blood mononuclear cells (PBMCs), taken at new diagnosis, from a patient treated with antithyroid drugs. The sequence came from a female donor with Graves disease. The chain couples TRBV12-5 to TRBJ2-1; D is perhaps TRBD2 (6 bases). The CDR3 DNA reads TGTGCTAGTGGTTTGGTAGTCGCGGGCTTGGGGAGGAATGAGCAGTTCTTC. This translates into CASGLVVAGLGRNEQFF.